The sequence of this T cell receptor (beta chain) was determined in a study of blood T cell repertoires in COVID-19. The CDR3 extends over 15 amino acids. Looked up from germline, CDR1 is LGHNA and CDR2 is YNFKEQ. Trimming pared 1 base from V and 5 bases from J, leaving 14 bases between. Measured with immunoSEQ multiplex PCR; TCRdb has only the in-frame clones, and not every one. The sample has some 210,000 clones, about 90% seen once. The chain recombines TRBV4-2 with TRBJ1-1, with D maybe TRBD1 (5 bases). The source material was peripheral blood. The receptor's source is a man aged 55 to 70 with COVID-19, enrolled during active disease. The CDR3 sequence: CASSQADNTGTEAFF. CDR3 nucleotides: TGTGCCAGCAGCCAAGCCGACAACACAGGAACTGAAGCTTTCTTT.